These T cell receptor beta chains were read from a single sample in a study of identical twins. MiXCR, applied by TCRdb to the 5' RACE reads, yields one record per CDR3 protein. In the table there are 450,000 or so distinct CDR3 sequences, 20% to 30% of which are singletons. These data also formed part of another study, on T cells expressing NK-cell markers.

Input material: CD4+ T cells sorted from blood. The receptor source for this set is a woman between 18 and 29 years old in good health. Both conserved end residues are part of each CDR3. Each record gives: D gene, clone size, V gene, J gene, CDR3 DNA, CDR3 protein. The D gene is left open where the match is weak. Some rows mark clone size as missing; the rest say once, few, many or name a class of expanded clone.

d_gene: NA; abundance: NA; v_gene: TRBV20-1; j_gene: TRBJ1-1; CDR3nt: TGCAGTGCTAGCCTACAGGTGACTGAAGCTTTCTTT; CDR3aa: CSASLQVTEAFF
d_gene: TRBD1; abundance: NA; v_gene: TRBV5-1; j_gene: TRBJ1-1; CDR3nt: TGCGCCAGCAGCCCGGGACAGCGGCGAATGGGTTTGTCGACTGAAGCTTTCTTT; CDR3aa: CASSPGQRRMGLSTEAFF
d_gene: NA; abundance: NA; v_gene: TRBV29-1; j_gene: TRBJ1-4; CDR3nt: TGCAGCGTTCTAGAGGCTGGTAATGAAAAACTGTTTTTT; CDR3aa: CSVLEAGNEKLFF
d_gene: NA; abundance: many; v_gene: TRBV29-1; j_gene: TRBJ1-1; CDR3nt: TGCAGCGTTGAAGAATCGGGCGACACTGAAGCTTTCTTT; CDR3aa: CSVEESGDTEAFF
d_gene: TRBD2; abundance: NA; v_gene: TRBV5-1; j_gene: TRBJ2-1; CDR3nt: TGCGCCAGCAGCCCACCAGCGGGAGGCAGCTCCTACAATGAGCAGTTCTTC; CDR3aa: CASSPPAGGSSYNEQFF
d_gene: NA; abundance: NA; v_gene: TRBV12-3/TRBV12-4; j_gene: TRBJ1-4; CDR3nt: TGTGCCAGCAGTTTCGGCACGTTTAATGAAAAACTGTTTTTT; CDR3aa: CASSFGTFNEKLFF
d_gene: NA; abundance: many; v_gene: TRBV5-1; j_gene: TRBJ2-1; CDR3nt: TGCGCCAGCAGCTTTACCTACTACAATGAGCAGTTCTTC; CDR3aa: CASSFTYYNEQFF
d_gene: NA; abundance: once; v_gene: TRBV5-1; j_gene: TRBJ2-3; CDR3nt: TGCGCCAGCAGCCAGCCCGCTAGCGTAAGCACAGATACGCAGTATTTT; CDR3aa: CASSQPASVSTDTQYF
d_gene: TRBD1; abundance: few; v_gene: TRBV10-3; j_gene: TRBJ1-5; CDR3nt: TGTGCCATCAGTGAGGGACAGGGGAACAATCAGCCCCAGCATTTT; CDR3aa: CAISEGQGNNQPQHF
d_gene: NA; abundance: few; v_gene: TRBV27; j_gene: TRBJ2-5; CDR3nt: TGTGCCAGCAGTTTATCGGGCGATAAAACCCAGTACTTC; CDR3aa: CASSLSGDKTQYF
d_gene: NA; abundance: few; v_gene: TRBV20-1; j_gene: TRBJ2-7; CDR3nt: TGCAGTGCTGAAGGAGTGGGAGCCCTAGGAGGCCGAATTTGGTACGAGCAGTACTTC; CDR3aa: CSAEGVGALGGRIWYEQYF
d_gene: NA; abundance: NA; v_gene: TRBV12-3/TRBV12-4; j_gene: TRBJ1-1; CDR3nt: TGTGCCAGCAGACCCCCACAGGGTAAAGGCACTGAAGCTTTCTTT; CDR3aa: CASRPPQGKGTEAFF
d_gene: NA; abundance: few; v_gene: TRBV7-9; j_gene: TRBJ1-2; CDR3nt: TGTGCCAGCAGCTGGCAAGGGGACTATGGCTACACCTTC; CDR3aa: CASSWQGDYGYTF
d_gene: NA; abundance: few; v_gene: TRBV4-3; j_gene: TRBJ1-1; CDR3nt: TGCGCCAGCAGCCAAGAGGGGAGTGAAGCTTTCTTT; CDR3aa: CASSQEGSEAFF
d_gene: NA; abundance: few; v_gene: TRBV5-1; j_gene: TRBJ2-5; CDR3nt: TGCGCCAGCAGCTTGGTGGTGGGGAGCCAAGAGACCCAGTACTTC; CDR3aa: CASSLVVGSQETQYF
d_gene: NA; abundance: NA; v_gene: TRBV4-3; j_gene: TRBJ2-7; CDR3nt: TGCGCCAGCAGCCAAGAAGGACGGGGCGTGCAGTACTTC; CDR3aa: CASSQEGRGVQYF
d_gene: TRBD2; abundance: NA; v_gene: TRBV7-9; j_gene: TRBJ2-3; CDR3nt: TGTGCCAGCAGCTTAGTGGGACTAGGGGACACAGATACGCAGTATTTT; CDR3aa: CASSLVGLGDTDTQYF
d_gene: NA; abundance: NA; v_gene: TRBV6-5; j_gene: TRBJ2-1; CDR3nt: TGTGCCAGCAGTTCTCCTTCGGGCCTTGGATACAATGAGCAGTTCTTC; CDR3aa: CASSSPSGLGYNEQFF
d_gene: TRBD2; abundance: NA; v_gene: TRBV20-1; j_gene: TRBJ2-1; CDR3nt: TGCAGTGCTAGGTTCGCGGGAGGGCCTGGAAATGAGCAGTTCTTC; CDR3aa: CSARFAGGPGNEQFF
d_gene: NA; abundance: NA; v_gene: TRBV5-1; j_gene: TRBJ2-5; CDR3nt: TGCGCCAGCAGCTTGGCCCGGCCTTCCCAAGAGACCCAGTACTTC; CDR3aa: CASSLARPSQETQYF
d_gene: TRBD1; abundance: few; v_gene: TRBV24-1; j_gene: TRBJ2-1; CDR3nt: TGTGCCACCAGGGGACAGGGGGATGAGCAGTTCTTC; CDR3aa: CATRGQGDEQFF
d_gene: NA; abundance: NA; v_gene: TRBV20-1; j_gene: TRBJ1-5; CDR3nt: TGCAGTGCCGTGAGGGATAATCAGCCCCAGCATTTT; CDR3aa: CSAVRDNQPQHF
d_gene: NA; abundance: NA; v_gene: TRBV10-2; j_gene: TRBJ2-1; CDR3nt: TGCGCCAGCAGTGAGACACGGACGGTCTCCTACAATGAGCAGTTCTTC; CDR3aa: CASSETRTVSYNEQFF
d_gene: NA; abundance: few; v_gene: TRBV7-9; j_gene: TRBJ2-7; CDR3nt: TGTGCCAGCAGCTCCCGGGACCATCACTACGAGCAGTACTTC; CDR3aa: CASSSRDHHYEQYF
d_gene: NA; abundance: NA; v_gene: TRBV29-1; j_gene: TRBJ2-1; CDR3nt: TGCAGCGTTGTTCGGGAGTCCTACAATGAGCAGTTCTTC; CDR3aa: CSVVRESYNEQFF
d_gene: NA; abundance: NA; v_gene: TRBV6-1; j_gene: TRBJ2-2; CDR3nt: TGTGCCAGCGGGGGGAGTTTCGCCGGGGAGCTGTTTTTT; CDR3aa: CASGGSFAGELFF
d_gene: NA; abundance: NA; v_gene: TRBV4-1; j_gene: TRBJ2-1; CDR3nt: TGCGCCAGCAGCCCGACGGGTTCTGAGCAGTTCTTC; CDR3aa: CASSPTGSEQFF
d_gene: NA; abundance: NA; v_gene: TRBV11-2; j_gene: TRBJ2-6; CDR3nt: TGTGCCAGCAGCCCAGGGAGGTCTACTTGGTCTGGGGCCAACGTCCTGACTTTC; CDR3aa: CASSPGRSTWSGANVLTF
d_gene: NA; abundance: NA; v_gene: TRBV6-1; j_gene: TRBJ2-3; CDR3nt: TGTGCCAGCAGTCTGACCAGTGGGCGCACAGATACGCAGTATTTT; CDR3aa: CASSLTSGRTDTQYF
d_gene: TRBD2; abundance: NA; v_gene: TRBV12-3/TRBV12-4; j_gene: TRBJ2-1; CDR3nt: TGTGCCAGCAGTTTTAGTAGCGGGGGCAATGAGCAGTTCTTC; CDR3aa: CASSFSSGGNEQFF
d_gene: TRBD2; abundance: NA; v_gene: TRBV7-9; j_gene: TRBJ2-1; CDR3nt: TGTGCCAGCAGCCCGGGGACTAGCGGGAGAATGTACAATGAGCAGTTCTTC; CDR3aa: CASSPGTSGRMYNEQFF
d_gene: TRBD2; abundance: NA; v_gene: TRBV6-1; j_gene: TRBJ2-1; CDR3nt: TGTGCCAGCAGTACAAGCGGGAGGGCCAGGGATGAGCAGTTCTTC; CDR3aa: CASSTSGRARDEQFF
d_gene: TRBD1; abundance: NA; v_gene: TRBV4-2; j_gene: TRBJ2-7; CDR3nt: TGTGCCAGCAGCCCGGAGGCCACGACAGGGGGCGAGCAGTACTTC; CDR3aa: CASSPEATTGGEQYF
d_gene: TRBD2; abundance: few; v_gene: TRBV9; j_gene: TRBJ2-1; CDR3nt: TGTGCCAGCAGCGTATCCCCTAGCGGTTACAATGAGCAGTTCTTC; CDR3aa: CASSVSPSGYNEQFF
d_gene: NA; abundance: NA; v_gene: TRBV9; j_gene: TRBJ2-1; CDR3nt: TGTGCCAGCAGCGTAGCTAGCGTAACCTACAATGAGCAGTTCTTC; CDR3aa: CASSVASVTYNEQFF
d_gene: NA; abundance: NA; v_gene: TRBV5-1; j_gene: TRBJ1-4; CDR3nt: TGCGCCAGCAGCCCGGACAGCTATGAAAAACTGTTTTTT; CDR3aa: CASSPDSYEKLFF
d_gene: NA; abundance: NA; v_gene: TRBV5-1; j_gene: TRBJ2-7; CDR3nt: TGCGCCAGCAGCTTGGATAACGTTTACTACGAGCAGTACTTC; CDR3aa: CASSLDNVYYEQYF
d_gene: NA; abundance: few; v_gene: TRBV29-1; j_gene: TRBJ2-7; CDR3nt: TGCAGCGTTGAAGTCAACGGGAGTTTAAACACCTACGAGCAGTACTTC; CDR3aa: CSVEVNGSLNTYEQYF
d_gene: TRBD2; abundance: few; v_gene: TRBV5-1; j_gene: TRBJ2-7; CDR3nt: TGCGCCAGCAGTAATTTAGCGGGAATCGGATACGAGCAGTACTTC; CDR3aa: CASSNLAGIGYEQYF
d_gene: NA; abundance: few; v_gene: TRBV4-2; j_gene: TRBJ2-1; CDR3nt: TGTGCCAGCAGCCAAGATAGGGAGGCGGGTCGTGAGCAGTTCTTC; CDR3aa: CASSQDREAGREQFF
d_gene: TRBD2; abundance: NA; v_gene: TRBV3-1; j_gene: TRBJ2-7; CDR3nt: TGTGCCAGCAGCCTAGCGGGAACTAGCGACGAGCAGTACTTC; CDR3aa: CASSLAGTSDEQYF
d_gene: NA; abundance: NA; v_gene: TRBV5-1; j_gene: TRBJ2-5; CDR3nt: TGCGCCAGCAGCTTGGAGCCGGATCAAGAGACCCAGTACTTC; CDR3aa: CASSLEPDQETQYF
d_gene: NA; abundance: NA; v_gene: TRBV18; j_gene: TRBJ2-7; CDR3nt: TGTGCCAGCTCACTCACTACGGCCCTCCCGAGCGAGCAGTACTTC; CDR3aa: CASSLTTALPSEQYF
d_gene: NA; abundance: many; v_gene: TRBV20-1; j_gene: TRBJ1-2; CDR3nt: TGCAGTGCTAGAGATTATGGCTACACCTTC; CDR3aa: CSARDYGYTF
d_gene: TRBD1; abundance: NA; v_gene: TRBV12-3/TRBV12-4; j_gene: TRBJ2-7; CDR3nt: TGTGCCAGCAGCTACACGGACAGGGGGCATTCCTCCTACGAGCAGTACTTC; CDR3aa: CASSYTDRGHSSYEQYF
d_gene: NA; abundance: few; v_gene: TRBV24-1; j_gene: TRBJ2-2; CDR3nt: TGTGCCACCAGTGCCTCTCCAGGGTGGAATAGGCCCGGGGAGCTGTTTTTT; CDR3aa: CATSASPGWNRPGELFF
d_gene: NA; abundance: NA; v_gene: TRBV5-1; j_gene: TRBJ2-1; CDR3nt: TGCGCCAGCAGCACCCTCGGGACCCCCTACAATGAGCAGTTCTTC; CDR3aa: CASSTLGTPYNEQFF
d_gene: TRBD2; abundance: few; v_gene: TRBV6-2/TRBV6-3; j_gene: TRBJ2-3; CDR3nt: TGTGCCAGCAGTTACGGGACTAGCGCTTACACAGATACGCAGTATTTT; CDR3aa: CASSYGTSAYTDTQYF